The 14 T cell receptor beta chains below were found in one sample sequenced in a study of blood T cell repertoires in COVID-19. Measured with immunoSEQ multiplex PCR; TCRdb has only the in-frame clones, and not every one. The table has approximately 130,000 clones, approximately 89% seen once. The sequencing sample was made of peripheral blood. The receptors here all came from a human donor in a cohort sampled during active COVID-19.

The CDR3 spells CASRVRDSRGYEQYV. The CDR3 DNA sequence: TGCGCCAGCAGGGTGCGAGACAGCAGGGGCTACGAGCAGTACGTC. This chain uses TRBV10-1 with TRBJ2-7; D possibly corresponds to TRBD1 (6 bases). Germline-derived CDR1 and CDR2 are WNHNN and SYGVQD (reference sequence). This CDR3 is 15 amino acids long. Trimming pared 6 bases from V and 3 bases from J, leaving 18 bases between.

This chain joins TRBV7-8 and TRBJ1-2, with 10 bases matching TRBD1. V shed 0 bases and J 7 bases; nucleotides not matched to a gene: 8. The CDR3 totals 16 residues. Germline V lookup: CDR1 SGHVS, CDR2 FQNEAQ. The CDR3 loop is CASSLASDRGLFGYTF. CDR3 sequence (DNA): TGTGCCAGCAGCTTAGCCTCAGACAGGGGGCTTTTTGGCTACACCTTC.

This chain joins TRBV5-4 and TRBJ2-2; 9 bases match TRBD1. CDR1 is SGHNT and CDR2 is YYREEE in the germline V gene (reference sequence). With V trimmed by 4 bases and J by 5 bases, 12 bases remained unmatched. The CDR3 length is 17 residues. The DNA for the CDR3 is TGTGCCAGCAGCGACACAGGGGGCAGACGGCTGACCGGGGAGCTGTTTTTT. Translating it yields CASSDTGGRRLTGELFF.

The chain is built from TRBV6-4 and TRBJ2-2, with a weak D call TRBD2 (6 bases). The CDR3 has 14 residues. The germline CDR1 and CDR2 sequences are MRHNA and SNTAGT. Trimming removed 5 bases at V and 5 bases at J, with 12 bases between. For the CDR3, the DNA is TGTGCCAGCAGTTCGACGGGGGATACCGGGGAGCTGTTTTTT. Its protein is CASSSTGDTGELFF.

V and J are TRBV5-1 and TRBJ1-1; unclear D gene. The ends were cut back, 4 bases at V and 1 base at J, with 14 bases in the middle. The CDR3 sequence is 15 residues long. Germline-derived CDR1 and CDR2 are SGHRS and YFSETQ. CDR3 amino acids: CASSPSRGPNTEAFF. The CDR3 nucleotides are TGCGCCAGCAGCCCTTCCAGAGGGCCGAACACTGAAGCTTTCTTT. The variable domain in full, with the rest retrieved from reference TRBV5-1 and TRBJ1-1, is KAGVTQTPRYLIKTRGQQVTLSCSPISGHRSVSWYQQTPGQGLQFLFEYFSETQRNKGNFPGRFSGRQFSNSRSEMNVSTLELGDSALYLCASSPSRGPNTEAFFGQGTRLTVV.

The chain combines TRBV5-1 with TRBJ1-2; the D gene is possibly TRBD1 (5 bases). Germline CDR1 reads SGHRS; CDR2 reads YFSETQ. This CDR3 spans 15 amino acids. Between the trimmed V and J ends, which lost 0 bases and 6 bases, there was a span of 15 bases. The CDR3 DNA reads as TGCGCCAGCAGCTTGGCCTCCAGGGCAACTAATGGCTACACCTTC. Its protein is CASSLASRATNGYTF.

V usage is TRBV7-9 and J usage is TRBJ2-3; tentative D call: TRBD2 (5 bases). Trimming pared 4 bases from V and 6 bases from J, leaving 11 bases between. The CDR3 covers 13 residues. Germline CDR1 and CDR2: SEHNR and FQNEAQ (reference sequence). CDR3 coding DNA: TGTGCCAGCAGCTCGATAAGGAGGGATACGCAGTATTTT. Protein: CASSSIRRDTQYF.

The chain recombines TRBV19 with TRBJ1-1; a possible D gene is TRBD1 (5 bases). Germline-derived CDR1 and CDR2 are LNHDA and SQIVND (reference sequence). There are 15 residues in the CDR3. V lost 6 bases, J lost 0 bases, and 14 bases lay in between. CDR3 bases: TGTGCCAGTAGGCTAACGGGACTCCTGAACACTGAAGCTTTCTTT. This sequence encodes CASRLTGLLNTEAFF.

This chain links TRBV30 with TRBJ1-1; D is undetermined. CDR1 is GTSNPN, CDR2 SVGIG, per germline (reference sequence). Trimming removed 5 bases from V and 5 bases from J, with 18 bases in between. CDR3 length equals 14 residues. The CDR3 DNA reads TGTGCCTGGTGGATTTGGTCACCCGGGACTGAAGCTTTCTTT. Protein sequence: CAWWIWSPGTEAFF.

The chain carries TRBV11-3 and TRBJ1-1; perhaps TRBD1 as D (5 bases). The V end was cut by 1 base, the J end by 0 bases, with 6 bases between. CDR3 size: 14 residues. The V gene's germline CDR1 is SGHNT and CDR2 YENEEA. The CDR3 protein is CASSLGRVNTEAFF. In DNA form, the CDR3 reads TGTGCCAGCAGCTTAGGCAGGGTGAACACTGAAGCTTTCTTT. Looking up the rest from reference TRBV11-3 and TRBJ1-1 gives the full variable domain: EAGVVQSPRYKIIEKKQPVAFWCNPISGHNTLYWYLQNLGQGPELLIRYENEEAVDDSQLPKDRFSAERLKGVDSTLKIQPAELGDSAVYLCASSLGRVNTEAFFGQGTRLTVV.

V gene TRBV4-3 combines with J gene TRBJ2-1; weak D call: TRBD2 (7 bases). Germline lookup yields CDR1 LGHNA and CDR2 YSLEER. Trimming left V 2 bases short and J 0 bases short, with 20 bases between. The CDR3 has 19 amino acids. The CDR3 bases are TGCGCCAGCAGCCAACTCCGGGGGGCTAGCGCCAGCTCCTACAATGAGCAGTTCTTC. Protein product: CASSQLRGASASSYNEQFF.

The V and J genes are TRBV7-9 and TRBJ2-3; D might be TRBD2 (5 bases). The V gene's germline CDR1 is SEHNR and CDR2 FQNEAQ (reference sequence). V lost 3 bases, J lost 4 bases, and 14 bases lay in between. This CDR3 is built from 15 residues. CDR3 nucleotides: TGTGCCAGCAGCTTGGTGGGAGAGATAGCAGATACGCAGTATTTT. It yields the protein CASSLVGEIADTQYF.

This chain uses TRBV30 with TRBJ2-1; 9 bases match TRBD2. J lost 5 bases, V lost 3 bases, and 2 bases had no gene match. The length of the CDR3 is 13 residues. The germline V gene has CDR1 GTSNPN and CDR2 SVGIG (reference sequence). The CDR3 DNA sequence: TGTGCCTGGAGGGGACTAGCCGACAATGAGCAGTTCTTC. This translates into CAWRGLADNEQFF.

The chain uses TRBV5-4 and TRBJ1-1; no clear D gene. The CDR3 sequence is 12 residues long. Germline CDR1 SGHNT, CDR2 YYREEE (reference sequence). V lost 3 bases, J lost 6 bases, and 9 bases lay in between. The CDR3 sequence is CASSSFGSEAFF. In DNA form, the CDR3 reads TGTGCCAGCAGCTCCTTCGGGTCTGAAGCTTTCTTT.